This T cell receptor beta chain comes out of a study of T cell responses to AZD1222 COVID-19 vaccine (dated by TCRdb to the early 2020s). Describing the broader study: AZD1222 recipients with second doses at about 4 weeks or about 12 weeks were pooled, because spike-specific TCR depth and breadth did not differ between schedules. A total of approximately 230 trial participants underwent TCR sequencing, of whom around 200 received two doses of AZD1222 and some 26 received two doses of the MenACWY control vaccine. Trial participants were enrolled into age subgroups of 18-55, 56-69 and 70-plus years, which contained about 150, 27 and 61 TCR-sequenced participants, respectively. Overall study outcomes, separate from this receptor: After two AZD1222 doses, both the breadth and the depth of spike-specific TCRs were significantly higher than at day 0 and than in MenACWY recipients. Reportedly, almost half of the unique spike-specific TCRs recognized epitopes lying outside the regions that are mutated in the B.1.351 and B.1.1.7 variants. Most participants were white British and females outnumbered males, and the authors suggested that clonal diversity may have been underestimated. Because no samples from the day 14 peak response were available, repertoires could be characterized only after the peak T cell response. CD4 TCRs associated with the vaccine covered the entire spike protein, and the dominant responses were in regions 160-218 and 743-854. In the small 56-69-year group, the increase in depth fell short of significance, most likely because of low power. Only five to seven AZD1222 recipients were SARS-CoV-2 seropositive at baseline, limiting conclusions about previously exposed vaccinees.

The CDR3 regions of human TCRbeta chains were analyzed by immunosequencing. Per the source publication's procedure: Repertoire TCRs were matched against a reference library of SARS-CoV-2-specific TCRs generated with the MIRA antigen-specificity platform. Breadth meant the fraction of unique TCRs that were SARS-CoV-2-associated, whereas depth meant the fraction of total T cells that were SARS-CoV-2-associated. Each spike-specific TCR was assigned to its reactive spike region and to a CD4 or CD8 class using the MIRA data. Log10-transformed breadth and depth values were compared by one-way ANOVA with Sidak's multiple comparisons tests. TCRdb mirrors the immuneACCESS table, restricted to in-frame sequences. Some clones are absent from its copies; in checked studies, under half trace to an unresolved V gene, and the reason for the others is unknown. The V and J calls and clone size are taken from that table; D and trimming were inferred from the DNA. This sample has roughly 150,000 clones in its table, and approximately 90% of those were observed once. The top ten hold less than 2% of the sample.

A word on this clone: Its recognized antigen is unknown. No base qualities exist here, and no much larger clone lies one base off it.

In light of the paper, this sample's time point label describes: baseline before first vaccination. Vaccinee samples came from UK trials COV001 and COV002, including a single-blind randomized controlled phase 2/3 trial of AZD1222 (ChAdOx1 nCoV-19) in healthy adults. For TCRbeta chain sequencing, PBMC samples were collected from trial participants at day 0 and at day 28 after the second dose. The receptor was isolated from an adult in good health. This specimen consisted of peripheral blood, obtained on day 0 of AZD1222 vaccination.

The nucleotide sequence is TGTGCCATCAGTGAAGGAGCGAACACCGGGGAGCTGTTTTTT. Translation gives CAISEGANTGELFF. Recombination linked TRBV10-3 to TRBJ2-2; the D gene is not confidently resolved. The trim is 3 bases for V and 0 bases for J, with a gap of 5 bases between the germline ends. The CDR1 and CDR2 encoded by the germline V gene are ENHRY and SYGVKD. The CDR3, from cysteine to phenylalanine, totals 14 residues. Only the CDR3 region is kept as DNA, spanning 42 bases read in frame from base 1.